This TCR beta chain was retrieved from a study of T cells after yellow fever vaccination. TCRdb re-called the 5' RACE reads with MiXCR, one entry per CDR3 protein. Here the sample spans 9,500 to 15,000 distinct CDR3 sequences, 5.5% to 6% being singletons. Deletions cut 5 bases from V and 4 bases from J, with 16 bases between. Germline V gene data show CDR1 as KGHDR and CDR2 as SFDVKD. CDR3 length: 15 amino acids. This clonotype was recorded at least ten times. The sequence came from a young man who received the YFV17D yellow fever vaccine. Sequenced here: PBMCs, either bulk or a sorted T-cell subset (CD4+, CD8+, memory, or dextramer-sorted; not recorded which), sampled on the day of the yellow fever booster vaccination. The rearrangement uses TRBV24-1 and TRBJ2-5; perhaps TRBD1 as D (6 bases). This CDR3 is CATSALGAPGETQYF. CDR3 DNA: TGTGCCACCAGTGCACTGGGGGCCCCTGGAGAGACCCAGTACTTC.